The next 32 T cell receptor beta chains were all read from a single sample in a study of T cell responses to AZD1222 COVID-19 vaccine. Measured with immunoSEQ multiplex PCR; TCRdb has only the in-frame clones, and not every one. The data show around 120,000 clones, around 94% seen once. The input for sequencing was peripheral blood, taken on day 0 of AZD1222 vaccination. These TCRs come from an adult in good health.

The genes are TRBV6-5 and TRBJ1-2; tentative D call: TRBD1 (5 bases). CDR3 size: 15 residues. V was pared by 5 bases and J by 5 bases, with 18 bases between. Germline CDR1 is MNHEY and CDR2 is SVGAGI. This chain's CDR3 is CASSNPRTISYGYTF. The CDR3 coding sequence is TGTGCCAGCAGTAACCCCCGGACAATCTCTTATGGCTACACCTTC.

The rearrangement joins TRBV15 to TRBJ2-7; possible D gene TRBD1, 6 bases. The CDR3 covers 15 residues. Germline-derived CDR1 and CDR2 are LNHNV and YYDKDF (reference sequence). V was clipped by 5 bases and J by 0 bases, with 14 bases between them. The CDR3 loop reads CATSASGHSSYEQYF. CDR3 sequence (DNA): TGTGCCACCAGCGCCTCGGGACATAGCTCCTACGAGCAGTACTTC. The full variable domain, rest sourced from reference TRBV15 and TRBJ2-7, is DAMVIQNPRYQVTQFGKPVTLSCSQTLNHNVMYWYQQKSSQAPKLLFHYYDKDFNNEADTPDNFQSRRPNTSFCFLDIRSPGLGDTAMYLCATSASGHSSYEQYFGPGTRLTVT.

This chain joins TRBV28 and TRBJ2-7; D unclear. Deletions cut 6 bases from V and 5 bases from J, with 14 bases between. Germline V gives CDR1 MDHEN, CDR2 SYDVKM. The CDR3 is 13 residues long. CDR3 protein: CASSRPTRHEQYF. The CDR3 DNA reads TGTGCCAGCAGCCGTCCTACCAGACACGAGCAGTACTTC.

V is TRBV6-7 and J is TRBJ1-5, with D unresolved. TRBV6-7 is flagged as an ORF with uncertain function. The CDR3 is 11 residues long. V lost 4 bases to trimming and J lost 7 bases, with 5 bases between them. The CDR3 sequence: CASSSQQPQHF. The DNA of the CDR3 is TGTGCCAGCAGTTCCCAACAGCCCCAGCATTTT.

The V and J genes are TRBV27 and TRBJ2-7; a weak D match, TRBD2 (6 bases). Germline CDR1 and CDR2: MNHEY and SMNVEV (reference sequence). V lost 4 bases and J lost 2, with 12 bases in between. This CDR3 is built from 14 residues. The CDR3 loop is CASSWRGAAYEQYF. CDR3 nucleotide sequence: TGTGCCAGCAGTTGGCGGGGAGCCGCCTACGAGCAGTACTTC.

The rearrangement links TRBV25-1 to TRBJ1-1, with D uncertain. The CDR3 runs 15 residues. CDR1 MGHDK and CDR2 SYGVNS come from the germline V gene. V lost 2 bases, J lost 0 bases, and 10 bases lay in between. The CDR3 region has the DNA TGTGCCAGCAGTGAAGGAGGTCGGATGAACACTGAAGCTTTCTTT. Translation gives CASSEGGRMNTEAFF.

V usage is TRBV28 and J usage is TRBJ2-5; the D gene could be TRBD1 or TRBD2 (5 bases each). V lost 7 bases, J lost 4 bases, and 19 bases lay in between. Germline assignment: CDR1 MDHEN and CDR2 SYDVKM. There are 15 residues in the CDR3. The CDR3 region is CASNSGLWGIETQYF. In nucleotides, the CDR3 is TGTGCCAGCAACTCGGGGCTGTGGGGTATAGAGACCCAGTACTTC.

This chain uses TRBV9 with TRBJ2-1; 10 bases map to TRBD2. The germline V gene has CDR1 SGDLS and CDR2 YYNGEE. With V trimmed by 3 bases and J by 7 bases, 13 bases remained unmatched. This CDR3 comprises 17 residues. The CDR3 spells CASSGYNKREGRNEQFF. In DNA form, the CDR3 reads TGTGCCAGCAGCGGATATAATAAGCGGGAGGGCCGGAATGAGCAGTTCTTC. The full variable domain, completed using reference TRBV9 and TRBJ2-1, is DSGVTQTPKHLITATGQRVTLRCSPRSGDLSVYWYQQSLDQGLQFLIQYYNGEERAKGNILERFSAQQFPDLHSELNLSSLELGDSALYFCASSGYNKREGRNEQFFGPGTRLTVL.

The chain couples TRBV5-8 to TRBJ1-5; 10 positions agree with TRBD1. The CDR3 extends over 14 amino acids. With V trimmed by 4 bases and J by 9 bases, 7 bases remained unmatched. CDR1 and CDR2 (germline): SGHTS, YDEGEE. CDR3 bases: TGTGCCAGCAGCGCATGGGACAGGGGTTCGCCCCAGCATTTT. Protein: CASSAWDRGSPQHF. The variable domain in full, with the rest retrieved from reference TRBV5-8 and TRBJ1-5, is EAGVTQSPTHLIKTRGQQATLRCSPISGHTSVYWYQQALGLGLQFLLWYDEGEERNRGNFPPRFSGRQFPNYSSELNVNALELEDSALYLCASSAWDRGSPQHFGDGTRLSIL.

The CDR3 DNA reads TGTGCCAGTAGTATAGCCCCACTAGGAGGGACGCAGTATTTT. Translation: CASSIAPLGGTQYF. This chain uses TRBV19 with TRBJ2-3; a possible D gene is TRBD2 (6 bases). The germline V gene encodes CDR1 LNHDA and CDR2 SQIVND (reference sequence). The V and J ends lost 1 base and 9 bases respectively, with 14 bases between them. CDR3 length: 14 amino acids.

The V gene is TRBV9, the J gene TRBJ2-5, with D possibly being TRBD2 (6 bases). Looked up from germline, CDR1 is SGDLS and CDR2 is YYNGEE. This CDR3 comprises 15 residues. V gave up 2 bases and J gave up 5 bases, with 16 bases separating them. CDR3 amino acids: CASSVTDLGGETQYF. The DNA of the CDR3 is TGTGCCAGCAGCGTGACAGACCTTGGAGGGGAGACCCAGTACTTC.

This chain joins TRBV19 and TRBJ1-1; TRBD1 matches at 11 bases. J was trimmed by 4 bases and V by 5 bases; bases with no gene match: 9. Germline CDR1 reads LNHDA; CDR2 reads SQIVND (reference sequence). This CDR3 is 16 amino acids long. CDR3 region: CASSRTGGTGRTEAFF. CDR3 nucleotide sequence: TGTGCCAGTAGTCGGACAGGGGGCACGGGTCGCACTGAAGCTTTCTTT.

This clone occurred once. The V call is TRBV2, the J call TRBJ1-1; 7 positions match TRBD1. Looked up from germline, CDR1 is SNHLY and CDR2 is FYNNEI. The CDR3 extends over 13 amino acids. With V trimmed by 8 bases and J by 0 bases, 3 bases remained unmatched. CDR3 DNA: TGTGCCAGCGGGACAGAAATGAACACTGAAGCTTTCTTT. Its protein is CASGTEMNTEAFF.

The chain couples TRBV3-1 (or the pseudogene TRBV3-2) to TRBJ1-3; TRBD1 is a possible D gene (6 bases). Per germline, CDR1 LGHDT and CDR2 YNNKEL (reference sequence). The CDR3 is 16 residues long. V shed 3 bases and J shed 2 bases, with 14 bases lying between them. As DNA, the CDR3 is TGTGCCAGCAGCCAGGTTCCTTCAGGGGCTGGAAACACCATATATTTT. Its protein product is CASSQVPSGAGNTIYF.

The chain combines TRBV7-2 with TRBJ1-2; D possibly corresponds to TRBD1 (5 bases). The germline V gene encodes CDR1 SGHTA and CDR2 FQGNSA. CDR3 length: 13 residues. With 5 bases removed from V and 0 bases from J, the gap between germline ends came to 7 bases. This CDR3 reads CASSAQANYGYTF. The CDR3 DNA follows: TGTGCCAGCAGCGCACAGGCTAACTATGGCTACACCTTC. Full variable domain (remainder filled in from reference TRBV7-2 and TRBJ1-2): GAGVSQSPSNKVTEKGKDVELRCDPISGHTALYWYRQSLGQGLEFLIYFQGNSAPDKSGLPSDRFSAERTGGSVSTLTIQRTQQEDSAVYLCASSAQANYGYTFGSGTRLTVV.

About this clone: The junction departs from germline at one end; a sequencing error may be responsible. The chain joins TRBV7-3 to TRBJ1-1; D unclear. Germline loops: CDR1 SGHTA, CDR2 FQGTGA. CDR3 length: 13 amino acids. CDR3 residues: CASNSSPNTEAFF. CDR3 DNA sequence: TGCGCCAGCAATTCCAGTCCGAACACTGAAGCTTTCTTT. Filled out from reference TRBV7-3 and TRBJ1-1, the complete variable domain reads GAGVSQTPSNKVTEKGKYVELRCDPISGHTALYWYRQSLGQGPEFLIYFQGTGAADDSGLPNDRFFAVRPEGSVSTLKIQRTERGDSAVYLCASNSSPNTEAFFGQGTRLTVV.

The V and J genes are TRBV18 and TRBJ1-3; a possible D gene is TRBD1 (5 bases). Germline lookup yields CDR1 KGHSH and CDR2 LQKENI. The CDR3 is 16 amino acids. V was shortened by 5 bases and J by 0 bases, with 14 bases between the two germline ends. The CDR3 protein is CASSAIQERSGNTIYF. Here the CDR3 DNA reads TGTGCCAGCTCAGCGATACAGGAACGCTCTGGAAACACCATATATTTT.

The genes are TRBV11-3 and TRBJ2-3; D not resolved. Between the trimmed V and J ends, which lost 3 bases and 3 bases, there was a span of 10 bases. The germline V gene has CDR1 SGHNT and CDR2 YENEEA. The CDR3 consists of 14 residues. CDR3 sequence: CASSLPVRTDTQYF. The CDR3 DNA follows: TGTGCCAGCAGCTTGCCCGTGCGTACAGATACGCAGTATTTT.

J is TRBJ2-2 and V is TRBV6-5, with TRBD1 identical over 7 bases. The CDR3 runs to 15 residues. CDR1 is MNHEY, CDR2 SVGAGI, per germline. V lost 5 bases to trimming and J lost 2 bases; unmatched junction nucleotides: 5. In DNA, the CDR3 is TGTGCCAGCAGTCGAACAGGGGTAAACACCGGGGAGCTGTTTTTT. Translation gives CASSRTGVNTGELFF.

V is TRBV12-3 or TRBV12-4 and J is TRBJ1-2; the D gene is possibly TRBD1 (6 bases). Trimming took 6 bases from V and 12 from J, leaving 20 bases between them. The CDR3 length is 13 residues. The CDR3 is CASSPPGHRENTF. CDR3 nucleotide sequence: TGTGCCAGCAGCCCCCCGGGACATCGAGAGAACACCTTC.

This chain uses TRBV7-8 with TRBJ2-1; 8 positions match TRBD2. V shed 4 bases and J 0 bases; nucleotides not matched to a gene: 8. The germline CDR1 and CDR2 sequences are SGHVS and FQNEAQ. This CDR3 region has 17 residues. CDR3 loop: CASSSAGGRSSYNEQFF. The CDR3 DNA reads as TGTGCCAGCAGCTCGGCAGGCGGGAGGAGCTCCTACAATGAGCAGTTCTTC. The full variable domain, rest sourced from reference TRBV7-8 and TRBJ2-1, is GAGVSQSPRYKVAKRGQDVALRCDPISGHVSLFWYQQALGQGPEFLTYFQNEAQLDKSGLPSDRFFAERPEGSVSTLKIQRTQQEDSAVYLCASSSAGGRSSYNEQFFGPGTRLTVL.

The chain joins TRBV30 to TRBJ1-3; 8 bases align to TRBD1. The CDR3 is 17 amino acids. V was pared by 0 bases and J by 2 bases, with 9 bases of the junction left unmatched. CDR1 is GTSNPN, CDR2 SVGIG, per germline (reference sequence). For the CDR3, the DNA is TGTGCCTGGAGTGTTATCACGGACAGGGCCCCTGGAAACACCATATATTTT. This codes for CAWSVITDRAPGNTIYF.

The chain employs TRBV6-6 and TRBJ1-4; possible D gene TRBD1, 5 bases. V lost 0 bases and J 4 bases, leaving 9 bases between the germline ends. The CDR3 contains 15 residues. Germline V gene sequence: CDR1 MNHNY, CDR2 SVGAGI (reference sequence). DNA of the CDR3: TGTGCCAGCAGTTACTCATGGCAGGGTAATGAAAAACTGTTTTTT. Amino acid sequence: CASSYSWQGNEKLFF.

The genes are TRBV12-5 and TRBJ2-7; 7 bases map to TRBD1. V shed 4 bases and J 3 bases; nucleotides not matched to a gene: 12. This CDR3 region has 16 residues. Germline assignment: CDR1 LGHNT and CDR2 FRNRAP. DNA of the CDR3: TGTGCTAGTGGTTCAACAGCCTCCGGGACAGTCTACGAGCAGTACTTC. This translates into CASGSTASGTVYEQYF. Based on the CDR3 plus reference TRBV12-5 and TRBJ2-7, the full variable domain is DARVTQTPRHKVTEMGQEVTMRCQPILGHNTVFWYRQTMMQGLELLAYFRNRAPLDDSGMPKDRFSAEMPDATLATLKIQPSEPRDSAVYFCASGSTASGTVYEQYFGPGTRLTVT.

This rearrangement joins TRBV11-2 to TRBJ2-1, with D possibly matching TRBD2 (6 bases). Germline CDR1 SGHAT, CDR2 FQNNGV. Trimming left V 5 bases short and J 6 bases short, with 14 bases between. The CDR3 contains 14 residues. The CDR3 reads CASSLTGTGNEQFF. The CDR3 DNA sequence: TGTGCCAGCAGCCTGACCGGGACTGGCAATGAGCAGTTCTTC. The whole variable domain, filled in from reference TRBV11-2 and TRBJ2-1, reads EAGVAQSPRYKIIEKRQSVAFWCNPISGHATLYWYQQILGQGPKLLIQFQNNGVVDDSQLPKDRFSAERLKGVDSTLKIQPAKLEDSAVYLCASSLTGTGNEQFFGPGTRLTVL.

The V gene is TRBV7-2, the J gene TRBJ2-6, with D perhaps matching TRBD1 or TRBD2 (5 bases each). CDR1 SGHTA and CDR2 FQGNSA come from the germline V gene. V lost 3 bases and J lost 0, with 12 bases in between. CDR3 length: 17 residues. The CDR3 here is CASSFGATHSGANVLTF. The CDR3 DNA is TGTGCCAGCAGCTTCGGGGCCACTCACTCTGGGGCCAACGTCCTGACTTTC.

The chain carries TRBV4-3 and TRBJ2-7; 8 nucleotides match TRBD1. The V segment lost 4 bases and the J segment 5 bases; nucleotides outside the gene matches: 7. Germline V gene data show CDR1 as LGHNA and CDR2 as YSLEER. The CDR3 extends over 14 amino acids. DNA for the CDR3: TGCGCCAGCAGCCGAGGACAGGGCCACAACGAGCAGTACTTC. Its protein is CASSRGQGHNEQYF.

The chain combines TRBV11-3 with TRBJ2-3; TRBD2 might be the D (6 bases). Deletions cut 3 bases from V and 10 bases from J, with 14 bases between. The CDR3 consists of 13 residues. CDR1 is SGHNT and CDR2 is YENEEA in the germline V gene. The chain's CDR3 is CASSLGLLRPQYF. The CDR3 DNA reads TGTGCCAGCAGCTTGGGACTTCTAAGGCCGCAGTATTTT. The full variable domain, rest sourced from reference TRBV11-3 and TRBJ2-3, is EAGVVQSPRYKIIEKKQPVAFWCNPISGHNTLYWYLQNLGQGPELLIRYENEEAVDDSQLPKDRFSAERLKGVDSTLKIQPAELGDSAVYLCASSLGLLRPQYFGPGTRLTVL.

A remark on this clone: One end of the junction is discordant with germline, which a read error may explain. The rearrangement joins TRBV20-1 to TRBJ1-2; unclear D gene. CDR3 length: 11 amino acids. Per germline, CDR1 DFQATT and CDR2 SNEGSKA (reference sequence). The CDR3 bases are TGCAGTGCGATCTCGGGCCATCTTCACATCTTC. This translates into CSAISGHLHIF.

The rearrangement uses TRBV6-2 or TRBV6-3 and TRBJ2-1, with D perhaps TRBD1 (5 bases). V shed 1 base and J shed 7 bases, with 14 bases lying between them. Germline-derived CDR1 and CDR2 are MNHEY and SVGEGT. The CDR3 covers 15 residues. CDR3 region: CASSYFRTPANEQFF. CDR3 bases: TGTGCCAGCAGTTACTTCCGGACACCGGCGAATGAGCAGTTCTTC.

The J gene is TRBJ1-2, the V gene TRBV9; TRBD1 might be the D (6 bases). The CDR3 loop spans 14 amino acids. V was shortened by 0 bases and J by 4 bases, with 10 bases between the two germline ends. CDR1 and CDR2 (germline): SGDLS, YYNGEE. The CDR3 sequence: CASSVVGGGYGYTF. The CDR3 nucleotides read TGTGCCAGCAGCGTAGTAGGAGGGGGCTATGGCTACACCTTC.

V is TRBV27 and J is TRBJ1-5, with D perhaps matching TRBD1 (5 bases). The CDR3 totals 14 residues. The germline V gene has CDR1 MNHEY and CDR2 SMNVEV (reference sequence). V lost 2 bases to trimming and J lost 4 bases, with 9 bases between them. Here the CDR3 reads CASSLAGGNQPQHF. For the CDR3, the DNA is TGTGCCAGCAGTTTAGCTGGGGGAAATCAGCCCCAGCATTTT.